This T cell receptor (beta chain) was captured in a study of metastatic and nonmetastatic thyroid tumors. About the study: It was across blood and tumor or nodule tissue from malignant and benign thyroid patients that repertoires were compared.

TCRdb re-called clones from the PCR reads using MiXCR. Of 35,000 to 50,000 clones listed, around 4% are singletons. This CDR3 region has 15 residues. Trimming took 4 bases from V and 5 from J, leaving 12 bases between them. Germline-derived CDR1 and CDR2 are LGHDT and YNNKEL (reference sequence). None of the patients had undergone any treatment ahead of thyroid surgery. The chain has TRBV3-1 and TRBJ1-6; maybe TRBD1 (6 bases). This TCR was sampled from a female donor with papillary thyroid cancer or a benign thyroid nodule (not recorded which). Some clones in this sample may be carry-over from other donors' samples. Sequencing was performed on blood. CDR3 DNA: TGTGCCAGCAGCCCGACGGACAGTAATAATTCACCCCTCCACTTT. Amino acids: CASSPTDSNNSPLHF.